The 17 T cell receptor beta chains below all came from one sample that was sequenced in a study of stem cell transplantation in POMP-related autoinflammatory disease. Assay used: immunoSEQ multiplex PCR; TCRdb lists only in-frame clones, some missing. This table has tens of thousands of clones, roughly 93% appearing once. The material sequenced was CD4+ T cells from PBMCs, taken after stem cell transplantation. Receptors were obtained from a human patient with POMP-related autoinflammation and immune dysregulation (PRAID). The T cells may come from the graft donor.

This rearrangement joins TRBV6-6 to TRBJ2-7, with a tentative D call TRBD2 (5 bases). Germline V CDR1 and CDR2: MNHNY, SVGAGI (reference sequence). The CDR3 loop spans 15 amino acids. With 1 base removed from V and 2 bases from J, the gap between germline ends came to 12 bases. The CDR3 DNA reads TGTGCCAGCAGTTACTGGGCTAGCACAGCCTACGAGCAGTACTTC. As protein: CASSYWASTAYEQYF.

The chain uses TRBV7-9 and TRBJ2-7; D unresolved. Germline V gene sequence: CDR1 SEHNR, CDR2 FQNEAQ (reference sequence). The V and J ends lost 2 bases and 8 bases respectively, with 10 bases between them. The CDR3 totals 12 residues. The CDR3 loop is CASSLPPGQQYF. The CDR3 nucleotides are TGTGCCAGCAGCTTACCACCGGGCCAGCAGTACTTC.

The chain joins TRBV7-2 to TRBJ1-4, with TRBD1 identical over 8 bases. The V segment lost 4 bases and the J segment 6 bases; nucleotides outside the gene matches: 7. CDR3 length equals 15 residues. Germline loops: CDR1 SGHTA, CDR2 FQGNSA. CDR3 region: CASSSGNRGYEKLFF. CDR3 DNA sequence: TGTGCCAGCAGCTCGGGTAACAGGGGGTATGAAAAACTGTTTTTT.

The rearrangement uses TRBV18 and TRBJ2-2; 7 positions agree with TRBD1. CDR3 length: 15 amino acids. The V gene's germline CDR1 is KGHSH and CDR2 LQKENI. Trimming removed 3 bases from V and 3 bases from J; junction bases left unmatched: 4. CDR3 sequence reads: CASSPRTGYTGELFF. Here the CDR3 DNA reads TGTGCCAGCTCACCGAGGACAGGCTACACCGGGGAGCTGTTTTTT.

The chain couples TRBV2 to TRBJ2-3; 9 bases are shared with TRBD2. There are 17 residues in the CDR3. The trim removed 3 bases at V and 0 bases at J, leaving 7 bases unmatched. In germline, CDR1 is SNHLY, CDR2 FYNNEI. The CDR3 is CASSDIRLAASTDTQYF. CDR3 coding DNA: TGTGCCAGCAGTGATATTCGACTAGCGGCTAGCACAGATACGCAGTATTTT.

This chain uses TRBV4-1 with TRBJ2-2, with TRBD1 matching 8 bases. V was pared by 1 base and J by 4 bases, with 2 bases of the junction left unmatched. Germline lookup yields CDR1 MGHRA and CDR2 YSYEKL. The CDR3 totals 15 residues. The CDR3 region is CASSQGQGSTGELFF. The DNA of the CDR3 is TGCGCCAGCAGCCAAGGACAGGGGAGCACCGGGGAGCTGTTTTTT.

The J gene is TRBJ2-3, the V gene TRBV4-2; TRBD2 matches at 9 bases. The CDR3 has 16 residues. Trimming cost V 3 bases and J 1 base; bases outside gene matches: 5. Germline CDR1 and CDR2: LGHNA and YNFKEQ. CDR3 DNA sequence: TGTGCCAGCAGCCAGGTTAGCGGGAGCCGCACAGATACGCAGTATTTT. Protein product: CASSQVSGSRTDTQYF.

The CDR3 bases are TGTGCCAGACCGAAGGTGGACAGATACAATGAGCAGTTCTTC. It is translated as CARPKVDRYNEQFF. The rearrangement uses TRBV6-5 and TRBJ2-1; D is possibly TRBD1 (6 bases). CDR1 is MNHEY, CDR2 SVGAGI, per germline. The CDR3 totals 14 residues. V lost 9 bases, J lost 4 bases, and 16 bases lay in between.

V usage is TRBV5-4 and J usage is TRBJ2-2, with unresolved D. The germline V gene has CDR1 SGHNT and CDR2 YYREEE (reference sequence). V lost 0 bases and J lost 8, with 14 bases in between. CDR3 length: 15 amino acids. The CDR3 is CASSLAAQRNGELFF. Here the CDR3 DNA reads TGTGCCAGCAGCTTGGCGGCCCAGCGAAATGGGGAGCTGTTTTTT.

The genes are TRBV28 and TRBJ1-5; D remains ambiguous. The V gene's germline CDR1 is MDHEN and CDR2 SYDVKM. V lost 2 bases to trimming and J lost 2 bases, with 10 bases between them. The CDR3 spans 15 residues. The DNA for the CDR3 is TGTGCCAGCAGTTTAGGAGGGAATGGCAATCAGCCCCAGCATTTT. The encoded protein is CASSLGGNGNQPQHF.

The chain carries TRBV5-1 and TRBJ2-1; tentatively, D is TRBD1 (6 bases). V was shortened by 3 bases and J by 4 bases, with 17 bases between the two germline ends. Germline V gene lookup returns CDR1 SGHRS and CDR2 YFSETQ. This CDR3 comprises 16 residues. The CDR3 DNA is TGCGCCAGCAGCTCCAGTAGGGGGAACCTTTACAATGAGCAGTTCTTC. Residues: CASSSSRGNLYNEQFF.

V is TRBV2 and J is TRBJ2-2; possibly TRBD1 or TRBD2 for D (5 bases each). CDR3 size: 15 residues. Trimming removed 6 bases from V and 4 bases from J, with 15 bases in between. Germline-derived CDR1 and CDR2 are SNHLY and FYNNEI. In DNA form, the CDR3 reads TGTGCCAGCAGGGGGACGTCTGGGAGCACCGGGGAGCTGTTTTTT. It is translated as CASRGTSGSTGELFF.

The chain employs TRBV2 and TRBJ2-1, with no clear D. CDR1 SNHLY and CDR2 FYNNEI come from the germline V gene. V gave up 1 base and J gave up 5 bases, with 9 bases separating them. The CDR3 runs to 14 residues. The CDR3 sequence is CASSEGTRNNEQFF. As DNA, the CDR3 is TGTGCCAGCAGTGAAGGTACACGGAACAATGAGCAGTTCTTC.

The chain recombines TRBV11-2 with TRBJ1-2; D unclear. Between the trimmed V and J ends, which lost 4 bases and 4 bases, there was a span of 10 bases. The CDR3 totals 13 residues. From germline, CDR1 is SGHAT and CDR2 FQNNGV. The DNA of the CDR3 is TGTGCCAGCAGCTCCGGGCAGTCCTATGGCTACACCTTC. This sequence encodes CASSSGQSYGYTF.

The genes are TRBV5-1 and TRBJ2-7; D might be TRBD1 (6 bases). There are 13 residues in the CDR3. Trimming took 2 bases from V and 1 from J, leaving 7 bases between them. The germline V gene encodes CDR1 SGHRS and CDR2 YFSETQ. The CDR3 nucleotides are TGCGCCAGCAGCTTAGACAGGTCCTACGAGCAGTACTTC. Encoded protein: CASSLDRSYEQYF.

The gene calls are TRBV6-5 and TRBJ2-1, with 7 bases matching TRBD1. Germline values: CDR1 MNHEY, CDR2 SVGAGI. The trim removed 1 base at V and 7 bases at J, leaving 10 bases unmatched. The CDR3 has 16 residues. CDR3 nucleotide sequence: TGTGCCAGCAGTTACTTCGGGACAGTGAGCCGGAATGAGCAGTTCTTC. It yields the protein CASSYFGTVSRNEQFF.

The V call is TRBV2, the J call TRBJ1-6; D is ambiguous. The CDR3 has 13 amino acids. Trimming removed 5 bases at V and 13 bases at J, with 15 bases between. Germline V gene sequence: CDR1 SNHLY, CDR2 FYNNEI. The CDR3 here is CASSFDTRRPLHF. The CDR3 nucleotides read TGTGCCAGCAGTTTCGATACCCGCCGCCCCCTCCACTTT.